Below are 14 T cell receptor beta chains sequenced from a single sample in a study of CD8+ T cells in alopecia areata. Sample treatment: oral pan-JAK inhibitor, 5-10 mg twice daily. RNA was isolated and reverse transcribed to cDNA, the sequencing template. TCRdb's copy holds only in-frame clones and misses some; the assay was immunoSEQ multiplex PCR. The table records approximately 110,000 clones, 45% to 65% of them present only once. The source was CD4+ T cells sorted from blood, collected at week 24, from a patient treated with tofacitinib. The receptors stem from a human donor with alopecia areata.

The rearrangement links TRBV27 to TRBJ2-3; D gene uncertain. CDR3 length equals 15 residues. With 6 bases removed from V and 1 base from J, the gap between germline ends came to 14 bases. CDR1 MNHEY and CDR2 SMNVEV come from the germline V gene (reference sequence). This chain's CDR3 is CASSAQYRGTDTQYF. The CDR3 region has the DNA TGTGCCAGCAGCGCTCAATACCGGGGCACAGATACGCAGTATTTT.

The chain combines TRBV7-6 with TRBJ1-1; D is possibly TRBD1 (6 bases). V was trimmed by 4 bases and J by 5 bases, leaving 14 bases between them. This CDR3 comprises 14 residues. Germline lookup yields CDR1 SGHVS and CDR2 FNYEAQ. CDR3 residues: CASSSGHGGTEAFF. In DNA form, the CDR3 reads TGTGCCAGCAGCTCGGGACATGGGGGTACTGAAGCTTTCTTT.

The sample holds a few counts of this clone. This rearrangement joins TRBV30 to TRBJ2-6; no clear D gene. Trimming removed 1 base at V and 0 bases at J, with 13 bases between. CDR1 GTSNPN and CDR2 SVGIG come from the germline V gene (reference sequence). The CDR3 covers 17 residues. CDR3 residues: CAWSGRSRVSGANVLTF. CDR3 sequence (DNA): TGTGCCTGGAGTGGAAGGAGTCGGGTCTCTGGGGCCAACGTCCTGACTTTC.

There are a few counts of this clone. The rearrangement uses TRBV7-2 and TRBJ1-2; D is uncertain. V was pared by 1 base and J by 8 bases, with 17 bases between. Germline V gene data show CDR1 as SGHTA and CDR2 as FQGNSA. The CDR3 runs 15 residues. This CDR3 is CASSLEGRPLGGYTF. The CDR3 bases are TGTGCCAGCAGCTTAGAGGGCCGGCCTCTGGGGGGCTACACCTTC.

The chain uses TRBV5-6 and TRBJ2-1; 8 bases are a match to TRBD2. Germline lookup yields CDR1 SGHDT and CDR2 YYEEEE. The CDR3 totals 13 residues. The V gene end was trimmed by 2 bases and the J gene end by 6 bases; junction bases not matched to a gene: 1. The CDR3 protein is CASSFGTSNEQFF. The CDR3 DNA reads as TGTGCCAGCAGCTTCGGGACTAGCAATGAGCAGTTCTTC.

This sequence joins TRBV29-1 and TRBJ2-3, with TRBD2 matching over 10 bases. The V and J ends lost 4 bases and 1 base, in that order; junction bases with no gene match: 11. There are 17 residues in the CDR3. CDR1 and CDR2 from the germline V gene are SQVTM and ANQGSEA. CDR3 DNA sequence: TGCAGCGTTGTTCGGACTAGCGGCCCTTCTGGCACAGATACGCAGTATTTT. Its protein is CSVVRTSGPSGTDTQYF.

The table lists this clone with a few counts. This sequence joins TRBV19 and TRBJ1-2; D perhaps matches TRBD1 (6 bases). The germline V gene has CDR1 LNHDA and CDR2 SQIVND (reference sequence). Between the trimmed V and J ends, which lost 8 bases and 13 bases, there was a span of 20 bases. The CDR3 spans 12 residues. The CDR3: CASSFDRSNVTF. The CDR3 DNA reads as TGTGCCAGTTCCTTTGACAGGTCTAATGTCACCTTC.

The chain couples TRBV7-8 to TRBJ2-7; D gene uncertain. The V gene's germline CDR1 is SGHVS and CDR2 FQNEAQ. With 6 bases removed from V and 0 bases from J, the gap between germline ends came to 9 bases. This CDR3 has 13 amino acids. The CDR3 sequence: CASSPRVSYEQYF. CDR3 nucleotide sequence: TGTGCCAGCAGTCCTAGGGTCTCCTACGAGCAGTACTTC.

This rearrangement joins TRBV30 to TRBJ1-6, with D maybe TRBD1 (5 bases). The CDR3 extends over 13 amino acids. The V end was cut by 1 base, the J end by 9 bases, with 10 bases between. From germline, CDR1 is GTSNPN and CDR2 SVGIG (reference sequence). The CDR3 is CAWSAAQGSPLHF. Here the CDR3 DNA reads TGTGCCTGGAGTGCGGCCCAGGGTTCACCCCTCCACTTT. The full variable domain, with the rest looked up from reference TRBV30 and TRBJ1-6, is SQTIHQWPATLVQPVGSPLSLECTVEGTSNPNLYWYRQAAGRGLQLLFYSVGIGQISSEVPQNLSASRPQDRQFILSSKKLLLSDSGFYLCAWSAAQGSPLHFGNGTRLTVT.

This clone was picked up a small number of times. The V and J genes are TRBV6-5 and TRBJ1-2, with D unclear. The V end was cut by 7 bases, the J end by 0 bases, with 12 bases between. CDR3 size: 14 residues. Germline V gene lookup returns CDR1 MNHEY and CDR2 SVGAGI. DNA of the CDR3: TGTGCCAGCACAGGTTCCGGGGCTAACTATGGCTACACCTTC. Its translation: CASTGSGANYGYTF.

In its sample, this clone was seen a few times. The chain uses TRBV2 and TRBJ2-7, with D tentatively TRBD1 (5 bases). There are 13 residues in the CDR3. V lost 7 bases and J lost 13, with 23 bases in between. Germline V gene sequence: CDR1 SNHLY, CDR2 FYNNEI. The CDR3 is CASTPEMQGGEYF. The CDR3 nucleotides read TGTGCCAGCACCCCTGAAATGCAGGGTGGAGAATACTTC.

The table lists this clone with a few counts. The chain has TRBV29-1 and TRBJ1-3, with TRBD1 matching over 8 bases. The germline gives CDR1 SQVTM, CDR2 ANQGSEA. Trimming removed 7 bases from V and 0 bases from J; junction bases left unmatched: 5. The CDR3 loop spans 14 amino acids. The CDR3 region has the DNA TGCAGCGCCGACAGGGGACTCTCTGGAAACACCATATATTTT. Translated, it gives CSADRGLSGNTIYF. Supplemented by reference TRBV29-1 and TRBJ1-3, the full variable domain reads SAVISQKPSRDICQRGTSLTIQCQVDSQVTMMFWYRQQPGQSLTLIATANQGSEATYESGFVIDKFPISRPNLTFSTLTVSNMSPEDSSIYLCSADRGLSGNTIYFGEGSWLTVV.

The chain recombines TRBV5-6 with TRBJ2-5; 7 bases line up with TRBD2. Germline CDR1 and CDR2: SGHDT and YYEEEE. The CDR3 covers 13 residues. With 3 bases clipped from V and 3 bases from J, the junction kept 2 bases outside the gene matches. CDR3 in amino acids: CASSWGGEETQYF. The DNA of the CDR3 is TGTGCCAGCAGCTGGGGAGGGGAAGAGACCCAGTACTTC. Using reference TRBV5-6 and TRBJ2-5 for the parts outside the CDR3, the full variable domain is DAGVTQSPTHLIKTRGQQVTLRCSPKSGHDTVSWYQQALGQGPQFIFQYYEEEERQRGNFPDRFSGHQFPNYSSELNVNALLLGDSALYLCASSWGGEETQYFGPGTRLLVL.

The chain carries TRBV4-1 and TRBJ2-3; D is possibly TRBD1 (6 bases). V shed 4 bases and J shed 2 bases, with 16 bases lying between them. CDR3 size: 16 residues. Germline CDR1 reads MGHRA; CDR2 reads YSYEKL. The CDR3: CASSRTTGISTDTQYF. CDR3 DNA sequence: TGCGCCAGCAGCCGTACGACAGGCATCTCCACAGATACGCAGTATTTT.